This T cell receptor (beta chain) came from a study of cytomegalovirus exposure and HLA in healthy donors. Study-wide background: The 95 to 150 validation repertoires used a platform that matched the one used for the 500 to 700 first-cohort repertoires, as a later analysis reported.

To note about this clone: What it binds is unknown.

Germline lookup yields CDR1 MDHEN and CDR2 SYDVKM. The length of the CDR3 is 13 residues. Trimming removed 6 bases from V and 4 bases from J; junction bases left unmatched: 4. TCRdb's table, derived via immunoSEQ multiplex PCR, lists solely in-frame clones and lacks some. The sample has about 200,000 clones; approximately 86% are singletons. Overall study results and limits: One later analysis, an examination of the roughly 130 validation repertoires, found that first-cohort TCR clusters tended to co-occur in them. Some TCR beta chains (roughly 160 of them) were listed as cytomegalovirus-associated. Diagnosis of cytomegalovirus status made by the classifier reportedly showed high specificity and sensitivity.

The sequence derives from a woman aged 18-29 years in good health and CMV-seronegative. This sequence joins TRBV28 and TRBJ1-2; 8 bases agree with TRBD1. The sample was PBMCs. CDR3 amino acids: CASRGQGGYGYTF. In DNA form, the CDR3 reads TGTGCCAGCAGAGGACAGGGTGGCTATGGCTACACCTTC.